This TCR beta chain is drawn from a study of blood T cells in healthy people across ages. Study-wide results and limits: TCR beta diversity per million T cells fell roughly linearly with age.

Then a second PCR, running roughly 7 to 11 cycles, was carried out with a sample-barcoded 5' primer and a J-beta primer mix. The template-switch adaptor, which had 12 random nucleotides, put a tag on each cDNA molecule. Every sample gave at least 3 million paired-end reads containing CDR3. TCRdb independently ran MiXCR on the 5' RACE reads; one entry per CDR3 protein. This table has some 790,000 distinct CDR3 sequences, 29% appearing once. With each sample, at least 6 micrograms of total RNA were extracted. This clonotype was detected only a few times. Its specificity is not known. This CDR3 has 15 residues. Looked up from germline, CDR1 is SGHRS and CDR2 is YFSETQ. The V end was cut by 4 bases, the J end by 1 base, with 14 bases between.

Sequencing used blood. The V call is TRBV5-1, the J call TRBJ1-1; a possible D gene is TRBD1 (5 bases). The TCR sequence derives from a woman aged 80 or over in good health. For the CDR3, the DNA is TGCGCCAGCAGCCATCTCGGGGGTTCGAACACTGAAGCTTTCTTT. Amino acid sequence: CASSHLGGSNTEAFF.